The 21 T cell receptor beta chains below were found in one sample sequenced in a study of beta chain features in type 1 diabetes. Expressed TCRB transcripts got sequenced, as all isolated RNA was reverse transcribed. Libraries were prepared by immunoSEQ multiplex PCR; TCRdb keeps only in-frame clonotypes and omits some of them. The data contain about 300,000 clones, about 13% of them seen just once; the ten biggest clones take up roughly 0.015%. Points from the study as a whole: The study found moderately but significantly shorter TCRB CDR3s in all four CD4+ subsets of Type 1 diabetes patients.

Antigen specificity for these receptors is unknown. The source material was naive CD4+ T cells from blood. All receptors derive from a woman in her late teens or twenties with type 1 diabetes.

Only a few counts were recorded for this clone. The chain uses TRBV30 and TRBJ2-1, with 12 positions matching TRBD2. This CDR3 spans 14 amino acids. The V segment lost 8 bases and the J segment 0 bases; nucleotides outside the gene matches: 2. The germline CDR1 and CDR2 sequences are GTSNPN and SVGIG (reference sequence). CDR3 region: CARTSGNSYNEQFF. In DNA, the CDR3 is TGTGCCCGGACTAGCGGGAACTCCTACAATGAGCAGTTCTTC.

This clone was counted at least ten times. The J gene is TRBJ2-5, the V gene TRBV29-1; D possibly corresponds to TRBD2 (6 bases). The CDR3 spans 13 residues. Trimming shortened V by 2 bases and J by 5 bases, and 12 bases separated the two germline ends. CDR1 is SQVTM and CDR2 is ANQGSEA in the germline V gene. CDR3 amino acids: CSVELSGVETQYF. CDR3 nucleotides: TGCAGCGTTGAATTGTCGGGAGTCGAGACCCAGTACTTC.

V and J are TRBV27 and TRBJ1-5, with 8 bases fitting TRBD1. V dropped 5 bases and J dropped 4; count of bases not matched to a gene: 4. The CDR3 consists of 14 residues. Looked up from germline, CDR1 is MNHEY and CDR2 is SMNVEV (reference sequence). CDR3 sequence reads: CASSPDRGNQPQHF. The CDR3 DNA sequence: TGTGCCAGCAGTCCCGACAGGGGAAATCAGCCCCAGCATTTT.

The J gene is TRBJ2-3, the V gene TRBV5-1; D gene uncertain. The V end was cut by 4 bases, the J end by 3 bases, with 9 bases between. The CDR3 has 13 residues. Germline CDR1 SGHRS, CDR2 YFSETQ. The CDR3 loop is CASSPTKTDTQYF. In DNA, the CDR3 is TGCGCCAGCAGCCCAACAAAGACAGATACGCAGTATTTT.

The V call is TRBV19, the J call TRBJ2-1; the match to TRBD2 covers 7 bases. Germline V CDR1 and CDR2: LNHDA, SQIVND (reference sequence). This CDR3 is 18 amino acids long. J lost 0 bases, V lost 3 bases, and 11 bases had no gene match. This CDR3 is CASSIRGRDVSSYNEQFF. The CDR3 DNA reads TGTGCCAGTAGTATTAGAGGGAGGGATGTAAGCTCCTACAATGAGCAGTTCTTC.

The V gene is TRBV5-4, the J gene TRBJ2-5, with a tentative D call TRBD2 (6 bases). Trimming removed 4 bases from V and 3 bases from J, with 13 bases in between. Germline CDR1 and CDR2: SGHNT and YYREEE (reference sequence). The CDR3 sequence is 14 residues long. The CDR3 reads CASSPQEGKETQYF. For the CDR3, the DNA is TGTGCCAGCAGCCCGCAGGAGGGGAAAGAGACCCAGTACTTC.

The V and J genes are TRBV30 and TRBJ2-1, with a weak D call TRBD2 (5 bases). Germline loops: CDR1 GTSNPN, CDR2 SVGIG (reference sequence). V was trimmed by 0 bases and J by 0 bases, leaving 15 bases between them. The CDR3 totals 17 residues. Here the CDR3 DNA reads TGTGCCTGGAGTGTATCCCTAACTAGTGCCTCCTACAATGAGCAGTTCTTC. Translating it yields CAWSVSLTSASYNEQFF.

The chain links TRBV25-1 to TRBJ2-2; 10 bases map to TRBD1. V was pared by 6 bases and J by 6 bases, with 4 bases of the junction left unmatched. Germline loops: CDR1 MGHDK, CDR2 SYGVNS. The CDR3 sequence is 14 residues long. Here the CDR3 DNA reads TGTGCCAGCAGAGGGACAGGGGATGCCGGGGAGCTGTTTTTT. It specifies CASRGTGDAGELFF.

This clone occurred a few times. The V and J genes are TRBV25-1 and TRBJ2-7, with 10 bases that match TRBD1. Germline lookup yields CDR1 MGHDK and CDR2 SYGVNS. The J segment lost 2 bases and the V segment lost 6 bases, leaving 7 bases of the junction unmatched. This CDR3 spans 15 amino acids. As DNA, the CDR3 is TGTGCCAGCAGCGAAGACAGGGGGCTTCCCTACGAGCAGTACTTC. Its protein product is CASSEDRGLPYEQYF.

This clone was detected only a few times. The chain couples TRBV5-1 to TRBJ2-1; TRBD2 agrees at 9 bases. There are 15 residues in the CDR3. With 5 bases clipped from V and 9 bases from J, the junction kept 12 bases outside the gene matches. Looked up from germline, CDR1 is SGHRS and CDR2 is YFSETQ. CDR3 nucleotides: TGCGCCAGCAGTTTTGGGACTAGCCCCGCCACTGAGCAGTTCTTC. It specifies CASSFGTSPATEQFF.

The J gene is TRBJ2-1, the V gene TRBV10-3, with 7 bases aligning to TRBD2. The CDR3 spans 15 residues. Germline V gene data show CDR1 as ENHRY and CDR2 as SYGVKD. With V trimmed by 0 bases and J by 6 bases, 5 bases remained unmatched. The CDR3 DNA sequence: TGTGCCATCAGTGAGTCGGGGGACTATTCCAATGAGCAGTTCTTC. Its protein product is CAISESGDYSNEQFF.

This rearrangement joins TRBV5-1 to TRBJ2-3; 11 bases match TRBD2. CDR1 SGHRS and CDR2 YFSETQ come from the germline V gene. The V gene end was trimmed by 4 bases and the J gene end by 5 bases; junction bases not matched to a gene: 9. The CDR3 length is 16 residues. This CDR3 is CASSTNGGLAEDTQYF. For the CDR3, the DNA is TGCGCCAGCAGCACTAATGGGGGACTAGCGGAAGATACGCAGTATTTT.

The gene calls are TRBV5-1 and TRBJ2-3; TRBD2 matches at 8 bases. The V segment lost 1 base and the J segment 0 bases; nucleotides outside the gene matches: 4. The V gene's germline CDR1 is SGHRS and CDR2 YFSETQ. There are 16 residues in the CDR3. CDR3 DNA sequence: TGCGCCAGCAGCTTGCCTAGCGGGCCTAGCACAGATACGCAGTATTTT. It translates to CASSLPSGPSTDTQYF.

This clone was seen a few times. The V and J genes are TRBV27 and TRBJ1-2, with D unresolved. The CDR3 has 16 residues. The V gene lost 2 bases and the J gene lost 0 bases, with 13 bases spanning the gap. CDR1 MNHEY and CDR2 SMNVEV come from the germline V gene (reference sequence). CDR3 sequence: CASSLGGGKANYGYTF. Here the CDR3 DNA reads TGTGCCAGCAGTTTAGGAGGAGGGAAAGCTAACTATGGCTACACCTTC.

This clone has only a few counts. The V and J genes are TRBV4-2 and TRBJ2-6, with TRBD2 matching 10 bases. The length of the CDR3 is 18 residues. J gave up 4 bases and V 2 bases, and 8 bases lay outside the gene matches. In germline, CDR1 is LGHNA, CDR2 YNFKEQ. DNA for the CDR3: TGTGCCAGCAGCCAAAGCCTAGCGGGAGCCTTCGGGGCCAACGTCCTGACTTTC. Amino acids: CASSQSLAGAFGANVLTF.

Ten or more counts support this clone. The genes are TRBV7-9 and TRBJ2-5, with 7 bases identical to TRBD2. Trimming removed 7 bases from V and 5 bases from J; junction bases left unmatched: 4. CDR3 length: 12 amino acids. CDR1 and CDR2 from the germline V gene are SEHNR and FQNEAQ (reference sequence). The CDR3 nucleotides read TGTGCCAGCAATCGGGAGGTGGAGACCCAGTACTTC. Protein sequence: CASNREVETQYF.

This clone occurred a few times. The chain carries TRBV28 and TRBJ2-1; 7 bases map to TRBD2. Per the germline V gene, CDR1 is MDHEN and CDR2 is SYDVKM. The CDR3 is 15 amino acids. J lost 3 bases, V lost 4 bases, and 6 bases had no gene match. The CDR3 DNA sequence: TGTGCCAGCAGTTCACCTAGCGGTAACTACAATGAGCAGTTCTTC. Its protein is CASSSPSGNYNEQFF.

The rearrangement uses TRBV28 and TRBJ2-7, with 9 positions matching TRBD2. V trimming: 3 bases; J trimming: 2 bases; junction bases outside the gene matches: 5. Germline V gives CDR1 MDHEN, CDR2 SYDVKM. The CDR3 spans 15 residues. The CDR3: CASSFSASGTYEQYV. CDR3 nucleotide sequence: TGTGCCAGCAGTTTTAGTGCTAGCGGGACCTACGAGCAGTACGTC.

J is TRBJ1-1 and V is TRBV4-3; TRBD1 might be the D (5 bases). The CDR3 totals 15 residues. Trimming took 0 bases from V and 0 from J, leaving 8 bases between them. Germline values: CDR1 LGHNA, CDR2 YSLEER. The chain's CDR3 is CASSQERQLNTEAFF. CDR3 DNA: TGCGCCAGCAGCCAAGAGAGACAGTTGAACACTGAAGCTTTCTTT.

For the CDR3, the DNA is TGTGCCAGCAGCTTGGACTCCTCTGGGGCCAACGTCCTGACTTTC. This gives the protein CASSLDSSGANVLTF. V is TRBV7-2 and J is TRBJ2-6, with D maybe TRBD2 (5 bases). The CDR3 length is 15 residues. V gave up 3 bases and J gave up 0 bases, with 6 bases separating them. From germline, CDR1 is SGHTA and CDR2 FQGNSA.

This clone has just a few counts. CDR3 in DNA: TGTGCCAGCAGCCTAAGGACAGGGAGATATGGCTACACCTTC. It encodes CASSLRTGRYGYTF. This sequence joins TRBV9 and TRBJ1-2; TRBD1 matches 8 bases. V shed 4 bases and J 5 bases; nucleotides not matched to a gene: 7. CDR1 and CDR2 (germline): SGDLS, YYNGEE. The CDR3 runs to 14 residues.